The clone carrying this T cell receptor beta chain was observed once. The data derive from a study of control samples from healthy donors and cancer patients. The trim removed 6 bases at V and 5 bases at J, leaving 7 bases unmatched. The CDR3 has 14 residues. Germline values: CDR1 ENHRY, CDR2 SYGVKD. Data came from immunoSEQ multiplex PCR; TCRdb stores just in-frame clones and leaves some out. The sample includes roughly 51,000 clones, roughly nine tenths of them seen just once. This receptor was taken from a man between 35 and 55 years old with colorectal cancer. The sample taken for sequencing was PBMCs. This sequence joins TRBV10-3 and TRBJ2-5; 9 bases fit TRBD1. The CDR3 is CAIRRGQGWETQYF. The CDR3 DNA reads TGTGCCATCAGAAGGGGACAGGGATGGGAGACCCAGTACTTC.